This TCR beta chain was profiled in a study of T cell responses to AZD1222 COVID-19 vaccine. Germline values: CDR1 SGHNT, CDR2 YYREEE (reference sequence). Trimming shortened V by 4 bases and J by 6 bases, and 20 bases separated the two germline ends. The CDR3 is made up of 15 amino acids. Details on this clone: Its antigen is undetermined.

Some clones are missing from TCRdb's copy, which holds only in-frame ones; the method was immunoSEQ multiplex PCR. The table lists fewer than 120,000 clones, about nine tenths of them singletons. Study-level points and caveats: Receipt of two AZD1222 doses was followed by a rise in Spike-specific TCR breadth and depth.

Sample: peripheral blood, taken on day 0 of AZD1222 vaccination. This TCR came from an adult in good health. The chain couples TRBV5-4 to TRBJ2-7; D is uncertain. The CDR3 reads CASSLPSPGDIEQYF. CDR3 nucleotide sequence: TGTGCCAGCAGCCTACCGAGTCCCGGAGATATCGAGCAGTACTTC. The complete variable domain, with remaining parts taken from reference TRBV5-4 and TRBJ2-7, reads ETGVTQSPTHLIKTRGQQVTLRCSSQSGHNTVSWYQQALGQGPQFIFQYYREEENGRGNFPPRFSGLQFPNYSSELNVNALELDDSALYLCASSLPSPGDIEQYFGPGTRLTVT.